The entry below describes one T cell receptor beta chain. The data were taken from a study of T cell changes during pregnancy in multiple sclerosis. Germline V lookup: CDR1 PRHDT, CDR2 FYEKMQ (reference sequence). This CDR3 comprises 15 residues. The V and J ends lost 5 bases and 3 bases respectively, with 13 bases between them. The method was immunoSEQ multiplex PCR; TCRdb's version includes in-frame clones alone and lacks a portion of them. The sample includes tens of thousands of clones, 91% of them seen just once. The sequencing used peripheral blood, collected after pregnancy. The chain couples TRBV13 to TRBJ1-4, with D possibly matching TRBD1 (5 bases). The receptor's source is a female donor in good health, enrolled as a control in a pregnancy study. In DNA form, the CDR3 reads TGTGCCAGCAGCCCCGGGAGCAGGGCTAATGAAAAACTGTTTTTT. This encodes CASSPGSRANEKLFF.